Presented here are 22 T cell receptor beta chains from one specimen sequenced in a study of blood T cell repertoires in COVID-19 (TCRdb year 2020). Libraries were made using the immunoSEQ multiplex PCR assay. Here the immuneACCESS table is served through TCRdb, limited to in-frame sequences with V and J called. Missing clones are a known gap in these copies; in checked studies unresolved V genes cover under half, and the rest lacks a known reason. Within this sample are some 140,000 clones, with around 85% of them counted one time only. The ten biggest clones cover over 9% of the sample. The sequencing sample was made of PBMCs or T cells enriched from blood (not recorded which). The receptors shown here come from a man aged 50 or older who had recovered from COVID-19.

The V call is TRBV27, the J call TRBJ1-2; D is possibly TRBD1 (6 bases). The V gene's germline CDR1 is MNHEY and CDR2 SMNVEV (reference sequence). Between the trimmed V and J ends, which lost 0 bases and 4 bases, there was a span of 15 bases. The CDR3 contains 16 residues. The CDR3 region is CASSLSGGIAGYGYTF. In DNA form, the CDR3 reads TGTGCCAGCAGTTTATCTGGGGGCATAGCAGGCTATGGCTACACCTTC.

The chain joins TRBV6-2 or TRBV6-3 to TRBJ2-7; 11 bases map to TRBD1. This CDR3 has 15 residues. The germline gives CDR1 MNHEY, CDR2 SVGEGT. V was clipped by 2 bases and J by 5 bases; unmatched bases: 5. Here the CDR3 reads CASSYTGQGANEQYF. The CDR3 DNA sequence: TGTGCCAGCAGTTACACCGGACAGGGGGCTAACGAGCAGTACTTC.

The CDR3 bases are TGTGCCAGCGTACCAAGCGGGTCCTACAATGAGCAGTTCTTC. Protein: CASVPSGSYNEQFF. The genes are TRBV7-8 and TRBJ2-1, with a weak D call TRBD2 (6 bases). The V end was cut by 8 bases, the J end by 1 base, with 12 bases between. The germline V gene encodes CDR1 SGHVS and CDR2 FQNEAQ. The length of the CDR3 is 14 residues.

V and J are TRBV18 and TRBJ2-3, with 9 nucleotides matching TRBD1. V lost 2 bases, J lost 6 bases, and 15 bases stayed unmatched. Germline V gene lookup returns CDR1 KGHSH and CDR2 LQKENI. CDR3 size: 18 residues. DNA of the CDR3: TGTGCCAGCTCACCAAACCCCAGCGGACAGGGGAGGAGGGATACGCAGTATTTT. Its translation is CASSPNPSGQGRRDTQYF. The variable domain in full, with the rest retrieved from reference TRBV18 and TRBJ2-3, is NAGVMQNPRHLVRRRGQEARLRCSPMKGHSHVYWYRQLPEEGLKFMVYLQKENIIDESGMPKERFSAEFPKEGPSILRIQQVVRGDSAAYFCASSPNPSGQGRRDTQYFGPGTRLTVL.

The CDR3 loop reads CASSMVNRGGFNEQYF. CDR3 bases: TGTGCCAGTAGTATGGTAAACAGGGGAGGCTTTAACGAGCAGTACTTC. This rearrangement joins TRBV19 to TRBJ2-7; possibly TRBD1 for D (7 bases). V lost 3 bases to trimming and J lost 5 bases, with 20 bases between them. The CDR3 consists of 16 residues. CDR1 LNHDA and CDR2 SQIVND come from the germline V gene (reference sequence).

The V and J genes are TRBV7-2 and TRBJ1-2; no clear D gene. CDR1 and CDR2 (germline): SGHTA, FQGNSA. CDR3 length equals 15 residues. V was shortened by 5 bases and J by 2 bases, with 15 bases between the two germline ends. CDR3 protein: CASSTRLSTNYGYTF. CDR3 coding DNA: TGTGCCAGCAGCACCCGCCTGTCGACAAACTATGGCTACACCTTC.

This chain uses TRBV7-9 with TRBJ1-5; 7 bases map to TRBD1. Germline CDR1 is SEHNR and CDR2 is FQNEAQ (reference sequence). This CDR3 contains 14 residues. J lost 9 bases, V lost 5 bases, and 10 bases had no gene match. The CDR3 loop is CASSPDRLDAPQHF. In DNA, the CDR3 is TGTGCCAGCAGCCCGGACAGGTTGGACGCGCCCCAGCATTTT.

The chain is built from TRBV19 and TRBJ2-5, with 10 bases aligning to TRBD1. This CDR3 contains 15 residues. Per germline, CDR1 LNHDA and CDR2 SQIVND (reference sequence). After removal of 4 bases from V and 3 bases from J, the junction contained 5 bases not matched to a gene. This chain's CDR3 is CASSTTGTGEETQYF. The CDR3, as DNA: TGTGCCAGTAGTACAACCGGGACAGGGGAAGAGACCCAGTACTTC.

CDR3 residues: CASSLSERGGRETQYF. CDR3 sequence (DNA): TGTGCCAGCAGTTTATCGGAGCGGGGGGGCCGAGAGACCCAGTACTTC. J is TRBJ2-5 and V is TRBV27; TRBD2 matches at 10 bases. The CDR3 is 16 amino acids. The germline gives CDR1 MNHEY, CDR2 SMNVEV (reference sequence). V shed 0 bases, J shed 4 bases, and the junction held 5 bases outside the gene matches.

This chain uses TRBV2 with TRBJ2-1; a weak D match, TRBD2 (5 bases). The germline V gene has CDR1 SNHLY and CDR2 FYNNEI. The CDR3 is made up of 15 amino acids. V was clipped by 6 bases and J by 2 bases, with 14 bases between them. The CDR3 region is CASSAGLVAYNEQFF. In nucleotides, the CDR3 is TGTGCCAGCAGCGCGGGCCTAGTGGCCTACAATGAGCAGTTCTTC.

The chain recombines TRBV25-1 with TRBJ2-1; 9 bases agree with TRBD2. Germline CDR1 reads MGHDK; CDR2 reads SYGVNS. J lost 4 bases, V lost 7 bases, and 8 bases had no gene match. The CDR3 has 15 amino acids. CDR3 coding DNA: TGTGCCAGCACGGGTAGCGGGGGATCTTACAATGAGCAGTTCTTC. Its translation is CASTGSGGSYNEQFF.

The CDR3 loop is CASSLSGPPHRGNTEAFF. DNA for the CDR3: TGTGCCAGCAGCTTAAGCGGCCCCCCCCACAGGGGCAACACTGAAGCTTTCTTT. The rearrangement joins TRBV7-3 to TRBJ1-1, with 7 bases fitting TRBD1. CDR3 length: 18 amino acids. The V gene end was trimmed by 1 base and the J gene end by 2 bases; junction bases not matched to a gene: 13. CDR1 and CDR2 from the germline V gene are SGHTA and FQGTGA.

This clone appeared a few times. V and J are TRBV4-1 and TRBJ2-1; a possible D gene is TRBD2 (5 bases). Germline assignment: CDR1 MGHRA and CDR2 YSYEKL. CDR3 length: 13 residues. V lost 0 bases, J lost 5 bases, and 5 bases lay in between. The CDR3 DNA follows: TGCGCCAGCAGCCAAGAGGAGGACAATGAGCAGTTCTTC. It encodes CASSQEEDNEQFF.

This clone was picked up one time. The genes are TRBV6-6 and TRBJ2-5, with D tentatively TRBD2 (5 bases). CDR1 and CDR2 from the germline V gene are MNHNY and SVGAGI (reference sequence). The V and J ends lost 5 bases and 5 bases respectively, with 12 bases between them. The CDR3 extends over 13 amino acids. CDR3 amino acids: CASSDYNRETQYF. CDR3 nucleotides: TGTGCCAGCAGTGACTATAACCGGGAGACCCAGTACTTC.

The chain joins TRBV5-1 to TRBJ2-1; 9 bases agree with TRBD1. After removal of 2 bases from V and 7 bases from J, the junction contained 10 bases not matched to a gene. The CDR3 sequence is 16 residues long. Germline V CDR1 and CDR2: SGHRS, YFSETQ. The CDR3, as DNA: TGCGCCAGCAGCTTAATAACCGGGACAGGGCTGAATGAGCAGTTCTTC. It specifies CASSLITGTGLNEQFF. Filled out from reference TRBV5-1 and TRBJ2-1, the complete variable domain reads KAGVTQTPRYLIKTRGQQVTLSCSPISGHRSVSWYQQTPGQGLQFLFEYFSETQRNKGNFPGRFSGRQFSNSRSEMNVSTLELGDSALYLCASSLITGTGLNEQFFGPGTRLTVL.

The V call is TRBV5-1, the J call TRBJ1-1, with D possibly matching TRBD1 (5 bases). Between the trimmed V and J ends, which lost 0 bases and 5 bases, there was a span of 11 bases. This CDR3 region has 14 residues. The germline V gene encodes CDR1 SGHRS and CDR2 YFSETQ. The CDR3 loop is CASSLDDSRTEAFF. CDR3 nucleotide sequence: TGCGCCAGCAGCTTGGACGACAGTCGGACTGAAGCTTTCTTT.

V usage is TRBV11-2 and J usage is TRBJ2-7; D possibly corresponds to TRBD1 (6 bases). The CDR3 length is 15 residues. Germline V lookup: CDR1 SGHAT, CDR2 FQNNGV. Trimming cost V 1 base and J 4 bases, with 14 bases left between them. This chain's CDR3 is CASSLGGGGGYEQYF. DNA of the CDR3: TGTGCCAGCAGCTTAGGTGGTGGGGGCGGTTACGAGCAGTACTTC.

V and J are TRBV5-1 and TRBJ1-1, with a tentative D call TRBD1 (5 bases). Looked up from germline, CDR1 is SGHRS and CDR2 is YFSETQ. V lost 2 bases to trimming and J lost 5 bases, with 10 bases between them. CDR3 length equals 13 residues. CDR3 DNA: TGCGCCAGCAGCTTCCAGGGTCAGACTGAAGCTTTCTTT. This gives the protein CASSFQGQTEAFF.

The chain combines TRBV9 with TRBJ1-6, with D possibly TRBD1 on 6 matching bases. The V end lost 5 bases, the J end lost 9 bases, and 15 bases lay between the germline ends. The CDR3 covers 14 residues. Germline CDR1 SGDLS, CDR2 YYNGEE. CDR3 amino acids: CASRDAGAGSPLHF. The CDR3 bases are TGTGCCAGCAGAGATGCAGGGGCGGGTTCACCCCTCCACTTT.

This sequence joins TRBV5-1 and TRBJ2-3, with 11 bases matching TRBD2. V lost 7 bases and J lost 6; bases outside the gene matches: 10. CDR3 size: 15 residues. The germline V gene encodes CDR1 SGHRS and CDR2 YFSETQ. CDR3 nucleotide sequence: TGCGCCAGCGCCATTAGCGGGGGGGGTCTGGATACGCAGTATTTT. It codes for CASAISGGGLDTQYF.

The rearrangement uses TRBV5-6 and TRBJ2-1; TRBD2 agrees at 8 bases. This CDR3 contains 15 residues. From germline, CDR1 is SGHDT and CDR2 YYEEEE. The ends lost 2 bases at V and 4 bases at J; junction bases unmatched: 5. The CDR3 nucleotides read TGTGCCAGCAGCTTAAGGACTAGCACGTACAATGAGCAGTTCTTC. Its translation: CASSLRTSTYNEQFF.

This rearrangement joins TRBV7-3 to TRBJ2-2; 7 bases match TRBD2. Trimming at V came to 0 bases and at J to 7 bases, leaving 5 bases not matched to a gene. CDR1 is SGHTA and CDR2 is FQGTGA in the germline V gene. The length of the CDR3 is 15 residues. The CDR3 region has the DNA TGTGCCAGCAGCTTAACGTCCGTAGCGGGCGGGGAGCTGTTTTTT. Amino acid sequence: CASSLTSVAGGELFF.